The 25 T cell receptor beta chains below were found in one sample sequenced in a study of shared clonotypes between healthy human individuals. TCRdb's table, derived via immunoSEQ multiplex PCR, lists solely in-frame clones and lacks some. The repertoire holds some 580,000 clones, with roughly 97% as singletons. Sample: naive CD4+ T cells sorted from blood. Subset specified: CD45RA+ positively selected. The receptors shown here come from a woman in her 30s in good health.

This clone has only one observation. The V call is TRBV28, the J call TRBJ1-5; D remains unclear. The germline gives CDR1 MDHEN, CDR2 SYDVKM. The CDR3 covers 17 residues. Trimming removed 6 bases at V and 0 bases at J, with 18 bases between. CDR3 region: CASSTFGRTYSNQPQHF. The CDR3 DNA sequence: TGTGCCAGCAGCACATTTGGCAGGACTTATAGCAATCAGCCCCAGCATTTT.

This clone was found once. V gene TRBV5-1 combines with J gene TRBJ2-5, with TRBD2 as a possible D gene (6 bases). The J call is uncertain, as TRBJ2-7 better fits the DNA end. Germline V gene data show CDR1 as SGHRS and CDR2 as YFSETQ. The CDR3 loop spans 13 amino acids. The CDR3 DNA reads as TGCGCCAGCAGCTTCGGGAGCCCCTACGAGCAGTACTTC. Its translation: CASSFGSPYEQYF.

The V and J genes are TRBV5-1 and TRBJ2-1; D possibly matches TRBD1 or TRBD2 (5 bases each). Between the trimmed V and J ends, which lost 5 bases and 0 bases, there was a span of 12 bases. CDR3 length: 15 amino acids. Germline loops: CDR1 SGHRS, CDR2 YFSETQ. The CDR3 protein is CASSEGTGSYNEQFF. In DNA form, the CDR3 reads TGCGCCAGCAGTGAGGGGACGGGCTCCTACAATGAGCAGTTCTTC.

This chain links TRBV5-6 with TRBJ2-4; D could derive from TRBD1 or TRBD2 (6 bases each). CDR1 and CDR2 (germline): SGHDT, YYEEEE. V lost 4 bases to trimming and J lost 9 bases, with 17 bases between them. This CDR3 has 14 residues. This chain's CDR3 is CASSQGQPGAIQYF. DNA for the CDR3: TGTGCCAGCAGCCAGGGACAACCGGGGGCCATTCAGTACTTC.

The CDR3: CASSQSAGQETQYF. The CDR3 DNA sequence: TGCGCCAGCAGTCAATCGGCGGGCCAAGAGACCCAGTACTTC. The chain has TRBV23-1 and TRBJ2-5, with D perhaps TRBD2 (5 bases). TRBV23-1 is an ORF for which the function is uncertain. V was trimmed by 0 bases and J by 1 base, leaving 6 bases between them. The CDR3 is made up of 14 amino acids.

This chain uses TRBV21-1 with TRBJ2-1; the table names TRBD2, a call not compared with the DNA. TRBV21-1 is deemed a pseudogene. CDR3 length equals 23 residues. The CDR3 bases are TGTGCCAGCAGCCCGCGACTCCCTTCGGGACTAGCGGGAGGGACGAAGGGAGACAATGAGCAGTTCTTC. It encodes CASSPRLPSGLAGGTKGDNEQFF.

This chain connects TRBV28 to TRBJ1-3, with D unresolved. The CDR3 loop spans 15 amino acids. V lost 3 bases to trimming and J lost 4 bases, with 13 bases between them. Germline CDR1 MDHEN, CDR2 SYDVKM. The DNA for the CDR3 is TGTGCCAGCAGTTTTCCGCTTGGGCAAGGAAACACCATATATTTT. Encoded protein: CASSFPLGQGNTIYF.

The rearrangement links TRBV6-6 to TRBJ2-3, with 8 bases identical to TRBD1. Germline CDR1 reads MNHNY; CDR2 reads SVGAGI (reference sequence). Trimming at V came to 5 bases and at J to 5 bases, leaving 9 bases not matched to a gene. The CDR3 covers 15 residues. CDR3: CASSPGTGFGDTQYF. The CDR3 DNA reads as TGTGCCAGCAGTCCCGGGACAGGTTTCGGAGATACGCAGTATTTT.

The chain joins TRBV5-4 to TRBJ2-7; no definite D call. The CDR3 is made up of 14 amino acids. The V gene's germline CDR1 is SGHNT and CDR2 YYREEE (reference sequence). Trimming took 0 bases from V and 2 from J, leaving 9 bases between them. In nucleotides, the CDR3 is TGTGCCAGCAGCTTGGGGCAGGCAACCTACGAGCAGTACTTC. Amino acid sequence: CASSLGQATYEQYF.

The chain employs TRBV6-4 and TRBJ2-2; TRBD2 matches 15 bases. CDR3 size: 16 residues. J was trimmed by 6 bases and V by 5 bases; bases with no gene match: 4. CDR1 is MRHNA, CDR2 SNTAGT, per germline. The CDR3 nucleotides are TGTGCCAGCAGTATGGGACTAGCGGGAGGTTCCGGGGAGCTGTTTTTT. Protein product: CASSMGLAGGSGELFF.

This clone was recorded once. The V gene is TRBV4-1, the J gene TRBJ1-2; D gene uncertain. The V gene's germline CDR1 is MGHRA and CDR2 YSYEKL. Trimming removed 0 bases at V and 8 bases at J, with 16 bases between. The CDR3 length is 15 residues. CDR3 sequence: CASSQDRTVARGYTF. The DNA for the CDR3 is TGCGCCAGCAGCCAAGACAGGACGGTAGCGAGAGGCTACACCTTC.

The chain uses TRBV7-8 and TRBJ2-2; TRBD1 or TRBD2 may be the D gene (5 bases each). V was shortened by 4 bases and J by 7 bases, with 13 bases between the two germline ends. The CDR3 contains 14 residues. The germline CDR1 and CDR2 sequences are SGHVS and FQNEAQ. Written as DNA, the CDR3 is TGTGCCAGCAGCTGGGACGCCCGAGTCGGGGAGCTGTTTTTT. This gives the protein CASSWDARVGELFF. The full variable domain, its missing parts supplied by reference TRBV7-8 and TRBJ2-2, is GAGVSQSPRYKVAKRGQDVALRCDPISGHVSLFWYQQALGQGPEFLTYFQNEAQLDKSGLPSDRFFAERPEGSVSTLKIQRTQQEDSAVYLCASSWDARVGELFFGEGSRLTVL.

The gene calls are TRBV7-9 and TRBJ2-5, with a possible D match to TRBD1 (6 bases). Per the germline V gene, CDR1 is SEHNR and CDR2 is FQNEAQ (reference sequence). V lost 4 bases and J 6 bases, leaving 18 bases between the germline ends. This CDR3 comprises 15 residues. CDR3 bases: TGTGCCAGCAGCTCCCAGACGACAGGTCGAAAGACCCAGTACTTC. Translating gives CASSSQTTGRKTQYF.

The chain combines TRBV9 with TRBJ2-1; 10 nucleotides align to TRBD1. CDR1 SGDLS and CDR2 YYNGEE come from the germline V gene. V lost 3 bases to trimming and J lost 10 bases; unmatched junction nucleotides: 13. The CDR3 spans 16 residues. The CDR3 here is CASSASGTGALSEQFF. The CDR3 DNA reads TGTGCCAGCAGCGCCTCCGGGACAGGGGCGTTAAGCGAGCAGTTCTTC. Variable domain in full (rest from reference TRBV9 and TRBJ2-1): DSGVTQTPKHLITATGQRVTLRCSPRSGDLSVYWYQQSLDQGLQFLIQYYNGEERAKGNILERFSAQQFPDLHSELNLSSLELGDSALYFCASSASGTGALSEQFFGPGTRLTVL.

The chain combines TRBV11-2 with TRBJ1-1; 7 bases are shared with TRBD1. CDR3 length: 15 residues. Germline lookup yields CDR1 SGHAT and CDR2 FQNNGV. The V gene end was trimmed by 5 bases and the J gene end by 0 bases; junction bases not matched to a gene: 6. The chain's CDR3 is CASSPGGTVNTEAFF. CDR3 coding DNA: TGTGCCAGCAGCCCAGGGGGGACAGTGAACACTGAAGCTTTCTTT.

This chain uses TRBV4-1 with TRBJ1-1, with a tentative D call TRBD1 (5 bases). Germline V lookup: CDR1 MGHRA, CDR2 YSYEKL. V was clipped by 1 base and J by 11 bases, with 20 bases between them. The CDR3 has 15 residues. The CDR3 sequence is CASSQALRGDPGAFF. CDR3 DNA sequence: TGCGCCAGCAGCCAAGCGTTACGGGGGGACCCGGGTGCTTTCTTT.

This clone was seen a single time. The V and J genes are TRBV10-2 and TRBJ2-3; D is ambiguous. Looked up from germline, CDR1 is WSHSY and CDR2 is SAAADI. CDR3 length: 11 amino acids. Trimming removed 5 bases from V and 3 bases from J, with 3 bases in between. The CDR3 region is CASSMTDTQYF. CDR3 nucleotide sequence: TGCGCCAGCAGTATGACAGATACGCAGTATTTT.

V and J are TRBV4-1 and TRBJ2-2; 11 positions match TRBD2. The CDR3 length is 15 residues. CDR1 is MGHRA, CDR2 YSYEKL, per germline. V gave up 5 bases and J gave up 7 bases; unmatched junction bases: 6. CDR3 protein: CASSKTSGIVGELFF. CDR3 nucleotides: TGCGCCAGCAGCAAGACTAGCGGGATCGTCGGGGAGCTGTTTTTT.

The CDR3 loop reads CASSQDGESSYNEQFF. The CDR3 nucleotides read TGTGCCAGCAGCCAAGATGGTGAAAGCTCCTACAATGAGCAGTTCTTC. V is TRBV14 and J is TRBJ2-1; D is ambiguous. Germline-derived CDR1 and CDR2 are SGHDN and FVKESK. The V end lost 0 bases, the J end lost 0 bases, and 9 bases lay between the germline ends. The CDR3 length is 16 residues.

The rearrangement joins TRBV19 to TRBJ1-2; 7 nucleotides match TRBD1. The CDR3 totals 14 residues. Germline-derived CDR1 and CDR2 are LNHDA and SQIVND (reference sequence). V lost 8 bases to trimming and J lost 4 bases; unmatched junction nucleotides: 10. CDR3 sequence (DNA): TGTGCCAGTTCTGTCACAGGGGAGGCCTATGGCTACACCTTC. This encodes CASSVTGEAYGYTF. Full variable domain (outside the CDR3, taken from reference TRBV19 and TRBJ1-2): DGGITQSPKYLFRKEGQNVTLSCEQNLNHDAMYWYRQDPGQGLRLIYYSQIVNDFQKGDIAEGYSVSREKKESFPLTVTSAQKNPTAFYLCASSVTGEAYGYTFGSGTRLTVV.

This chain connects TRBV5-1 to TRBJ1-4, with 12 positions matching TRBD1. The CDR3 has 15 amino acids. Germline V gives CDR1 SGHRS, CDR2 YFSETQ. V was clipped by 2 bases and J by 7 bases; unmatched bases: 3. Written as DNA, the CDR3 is TGCGCCAGCAGCTTCCGGGACAGGGGGCGTGAAAAACTGTTTTTT. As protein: CASSFRDRGREKLFF. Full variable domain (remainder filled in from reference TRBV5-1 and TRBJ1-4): KAGVTQTPRYLIKTRGQQVTLSCSPISGHRSVSWYQQTPGQGLQFLFEYFSETQRNKGNFPGRFSGRQFSNSRSEMNVSTLELGDSALYLCASSFRDRGREKLFFGSGTQLSVL.

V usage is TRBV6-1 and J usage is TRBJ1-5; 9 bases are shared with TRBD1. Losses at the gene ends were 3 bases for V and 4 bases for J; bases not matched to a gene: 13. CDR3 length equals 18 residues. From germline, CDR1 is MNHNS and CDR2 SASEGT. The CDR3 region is CASSDLTGGEVGNQPQHF. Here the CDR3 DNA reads TGTGCCAGCAGTGACTTGACAGGGGGAGAGGTAGGGAATCAGCCCCAGCATTTT.

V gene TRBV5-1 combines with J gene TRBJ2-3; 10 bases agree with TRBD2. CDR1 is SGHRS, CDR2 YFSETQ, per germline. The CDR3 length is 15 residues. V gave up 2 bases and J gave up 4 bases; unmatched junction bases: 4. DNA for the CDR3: TGCGCCAGCAGCTTAGCGGGAGGGCCACCAGATACGCAGTATTTT. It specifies CASSLAGGPPDTQYF. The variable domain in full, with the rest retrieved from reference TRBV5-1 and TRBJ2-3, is KAGVTQTPRYLIKTRGQQVTLSCSPISGHRSVSWYQQTPGQGLQFLFEYFSETQRNKGNFPGRFSGRQFSNSRSEMNVSTLELGDSALYLCASSLAGGPPDTQYFGPGTRLTVL.

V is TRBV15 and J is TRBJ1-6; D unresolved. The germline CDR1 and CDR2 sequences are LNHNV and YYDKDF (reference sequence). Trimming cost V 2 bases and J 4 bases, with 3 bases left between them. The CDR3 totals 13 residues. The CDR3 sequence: CATSRQYNSPLHF. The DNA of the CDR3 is TGTGCCACCAGCAGACAGTATAATTCACCCCTCCACTTT.

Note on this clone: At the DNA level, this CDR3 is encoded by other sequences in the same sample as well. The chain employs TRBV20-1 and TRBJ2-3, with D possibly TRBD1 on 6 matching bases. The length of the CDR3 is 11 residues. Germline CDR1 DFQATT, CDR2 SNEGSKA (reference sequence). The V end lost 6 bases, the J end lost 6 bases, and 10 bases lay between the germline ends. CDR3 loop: CSARTGDTQYF. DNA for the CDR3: TGCAGTGCGCGCACAGGGGATACGCAGTATTTT.